By share, the clone carrying this T cell receptor (beta chain) counts as medium-sized. The sample comes from a study of OX40 agonist ivuxolimab in advanced cancers. The assay was immunoSEQ multiplex PCR, and TCRdb's table has in-frame clones only and misses some. The data contain under 80,000 clones, more than 85% of them seen just once; the ten biggest clones take up 10%. This CDR3 comprises 12 residues. Per the germline V gene, CDR1 is SGHDT and CDR2 is YYEEEE. Trimming removed 4 bases from V and 2 bases from J, with 6 bases in between. Specimen: CD4+ or CD8+ T cells sorted from blood, collected in a trial of the OX40 agonist ivuxolimab. The J gene is TRBJ1-2, the V gene TRBV5-6; D gene uncertain. This receptor was taken from an adult with an advanced solid tumor such as melanoma, head and neck, liver or kidney cancer. The CDR3 DNA reads as TGTGCCAGCAGCCCTGTGAACTATGGCTACACCTTC. Translating gives CASSPVNYGYTF.